The 19 T cell receptor beta chains below were found in one sample sequenced in a study of control samples from healthy donors and cancer patients. Sequenced by immunoSEQ multiplex PCR; TCRdb stores in-frame clones only, minus some. Of 50,000 or so clones in the sample, about 94% were seen once. Sample: PBMCs. The receptors originated from a woman aged 50 to 60 with head and neck cancer.

V is TRBV2 and J is TRBJ2-1, with 8 bases lining up with TRBD1. Germline CDR1 SNHLY, CDR2 FYNNEI. The CDR3 loop spans 13 amino acids. Unmatched junction bases numbered 8, after V lost 7 bases and J lost 9 bases. CDR3 sequence (DNA): TGTGCCAGCAACTTGGACAGGGAAAGTGAGCAGTTCTTC. As protein: CASNLDRESEQFF.

The sample holds one count of this clone. This chain uses TRBV19 with TRBJ1-2; 10 bases fit TRBD1. This CDR3 has 15 amino acids. Trimming took 5 bases from V and 7 from J; bases not matched to a gene: 10. Germline CDR1 reads LNHDA; CDR2 reads SQIVND (reference sequence). This CDR3 reads CASSFNRQGATGYTF. The CDR3 bases are TGTGCCAGTAGTTTCAACAGACAGGGGGCAACTGGCTACACCTTC.

The V call is TRBV7-8, the J call TRBJ1-1, with D perhaps matching TRBD1 (6 bases). With 5 bases removed from V and 2 bases from J, the gap between germline ends came to 15 bases. Germline V gene lookup returns CDR1 SGHVS and CDR2 FQNEAQ. The CDR3 has 15 residues. Written as DNA, the CDR3 is TGTGCCAGCAGCCTCCCGGGACACCTTAACACTGAAGCTTTCTTT. It translates to CASSLPGHLNTEAFF.

The chain joins TRBV6-2 or TRBV6-3 to TRBJ2-7, with 8 nucleotides matching TRBD2. Germline V gene lookup returns CDR1 MNHEY and CDR2 SVGEGT. This CDR3 contains 16 residues. V gave up 2 bases and J gave up 2 bases; unmatched junction bases: 8. The DNA of the CDR3 is TGTGCCAGCAGTTACCACGGAGCGGGAGATACCTACGAGCAGTACTTC. As protein: CASSYHGAGDTYEQYF.

This chain links TRBV2 with TRBJ2-3; D remains unclear. The V end was cut by 5 bases, the J end by 10 bases, with 10 bases between. Per the germline V gene, CDR1 is SNHLY and CDR2 is FYNNEI. The CDR3 is 11 amino acids. CDR3 sequence: CASSTDRAQYF. Here the CDR3 DNA reads TGTGCCAGCAGTACGGATCGGGCGCAGTATTTT.

The rearrangement joins TRBV11-1 to TRBJ2-2; perhaps TRBD2 as D (6 bases). Germline CDR1 SGHAT, CDR2 FQDESV (reference sequence). V gave up 4 bases and J gave up 5 bases, with 14 bases separating them. The CDR3 runs 15 residues. The CDR3 sequence: CASSSRGSGTGELFF. CDR3 bases: TGTGCCAGCAGCTCCCGGGGGTCGGGGACCGGGGAGCTGTTTTTT.

This clone is a singleton in its sample. The gene calls are TRBV4-1 and TRBJ1-6; D is possibly TRBD1 (5 bases). CDR3 length equals 15 residues. CDR1 MGHRA and CDR2 YSYEKL come from the germline V gene. V lost 0 bases and J 9 bases, leaving 12 bases between the germline ends. The CDR3 reads CASSQEATGASPLHF. Written as DNA, the CDR3 is TGCGCCAGCAGCCAAGAAGCCACAGGTGCTTCACCCCTCCACTTT.

This clone is a singleton in its sample. V usage is TRBV9 and J usage is TRBJ2-1; TRBD1 is a possible D gene (5 bases). Germline lookup yields CDR1 SGDLS and CDR2 YYNGEE. The V gene lost 3 bases and the J gene lost 8 bases, with 18 bases spanning the gap. The CDR3 consists of 15 residues. The CDR3 DNA reads TGTGCCAGCAGCGGCCCCAGGGATAGCAGCGATGAGCAGTTCTTC. Its protein is CASSGPRDSSDEQFF.

The rearrangement uses TRBV5-1 and TRBJ2-1; possibly TRBD2 for D (5 bases). Germline CDR1 is SGHRS and CDR2 is YFSETQ. This CDR3 spans 19 amino acids. Trimming shortened V by 0 bases and J by 0 bases, and 19 bases separated the two germline ends. The CDR3 DNA reads as TGCGCCAGCAGCTTGGGGTTGCTGGACTTGGGCTTCTCCTACAATGAGCAGTTCTTC. Protein: CASSLGLLDLGFSYNEQFF.

This sequence joins TRBV12-3 or TRBV12-4 and TRBJ1-2; 7 bases fit TRBD1. This CDR3 spans 13 amino acids. V was clipped by 6 bases and J by 4 bases; unmatched bases: 5. CDR3 loop: CASRPTGAYGYTF. DNA of the CDR3: TGTGCCAGCAGGCCTACAGGGGCCTATGGCTACACCTTC.

V is TRBV28 and J is TRBJ2-7; D is uncertain. Germline V gene data show CDR1 as MDHEN and CDR2 as SYDVKM. The CDR3 has 11 amino acids. V lost 2 bases and J 7 bases, leaving 6 bases between the germline ends. CDR3 sequence: CASSLTWEQYF. The CDR3 DNA reads TGTGCCAGCAGTTTAACGTGGGAGCAGTACTTC.

The genes are TRBV2 and TRBJ1-1; D may be TRBD1 (5 bases). Germline V gene lookup returns CDR1 SNHLY and CDR2 FYNNEI. The CDR3 covers 13 residues. With 8 bases removed from V and 0 bases from J, the gap between germline ends came to 10 bases. The CDR3 nucleotides read TGTGCCAGCTTACGGGACGTGAACACTGAAGCTTTCTTT. Amino acid sequence: CASLRDVNTEAFF.

This chain uses TRBV24-1 with TRBJ2-1, with 8 nucleotides matching TRBD2. The CDR3 consists of 15 residues. V trimming: 3 bases; J trimming: 3 bases; junction bases outside the gene matches: 3. Germline lookup yields CDR1 KGHDR and CDR2 SFDVKD. CDR3: CATSDAGGFYNEQFF. CDR3 nucleotide sequence: TGTGCCACCAGTGATGCGGGGGGCTTCTACAATGAGCAGTTCTTC.

This clone occurred a few times. J is TRBJ2-7 and V is TRBV11-2, with D possibly being TRBD2 (5 bases). V was pared by 5 bases and J by 4 bases, with 12 bases between. The CDR3 is made up of 13 amino acids. Germline assignment: CDR1 SGHAT and CDR2 FQNNGV. CDR3 DNA sequence: TGTGCCAGCAGCGGGATTCGGGATTACGAGCAGTACTTC. Its translation: CASSGIRDYEQYF.

The V gene is TRBV5-6, the J gene TRBJ1-5; 9 bases are a match to TRBD1. Germline V gene sequence: CDR1 SGHDT, CDR2 YYEEEE. The junction had 6 bases not matched to a gene; V was cut back by 4 bases and J by 4 bases. The CDR3 has 15 amino acids. CDR3 bases: TGTGCCAGCAGCCGGGGGACAGGGCCTAATCAGCCCCAGCATTTT. Residues: CASSRGTGPNQPQHF.

The gene calls are TRBV27 and TRBJ1-5, with 8 bases lining up with TRBD1. Germline V CDR1 and CDR2: MNHEY, SMNVEV (reference sequence). The ends lost 0 bases at V and 7 bases at J; junction bases unmatched: 5. This CDR3 has 15 residues. The CDR3 region has the DNA TGTGCCAGCAGTTTATCGAACAGGGGGAAACAGCCCCAGCATTTT. The encoded protein is CASSLSNRGKQPQHF.

This clone is a singleton in its sample. The CDR3 coding sequence is TGTGCCAGCAGCGCCCGGACAGGGCTTGGCTACACCTTC. It yields the protein CASSARTGLGYTF. The rearrangement joins TRBV9 to TRBJ1-2, with 8 nucleotides matching TRBD1. There are 13 residues in the CDR3. Germline values: CDR1 SGDLS, CDR2 YYNGEE. The ends lost 3 bases at V and 7 bases at J; junction bases unmatched: 5.

CDR3 sequence: CASSPGSNNQETQYF. CDR3 nucleotides: TGTGCCAGCAGCCCGGGTTCGAACAACCAAGAGACCCAGTACTTC. V usage is TRBV7-9 and J usage is TRBJ2-5, with D uncertain. The CDR3 extends over 15 amino acids. Trimming shortened V by 5 bases and J by 0 bases, and 13 bases separated the two germline ends. Germline-derived CDR1 and CDR2 are SEHNR and FQNEAQ (reference sequence).

This CDR3 is CASNFRGDQPQHF. The CDR3 bases are TGTGCCAGTAATTTTCGGGGGGATCAGCCCCAGCATTTT. V usage is TRBV19 and J usage is TRBJ1-5; a weak D match, TRBD1 (5 bases). V was pared by 7 bases and J by 5 bases, with 12 bases between. The CDR3 is 13 amino acids. CDR1 and CDR2 (germline): LNHDA, SQIVND (reference sequence).